This TCR beta chain was recovered during a study of T cell responses to AZD1222 COVID-19 vaccine. CDR1 SNHLY and CDR2 FYNNEI come from the germline V gene. Unmatched junction bases numbered 13, after V lost 4 bases and J lost 4 bases. The CDR3 runs 16 residues. Sequencing was performed with immunoSEQ multiplex PCR; in TCRdb, only in-frame clones are kept and a portion is missing. There are 100,000 to 150,000 clones in the sample; more than 85% occur only once, and under 2% lies in the top ten. Note on this clone: Antigen specificity is unknown.

The study pooled second doses at about 4 or about 12 weeks. General study points: Epitopes outside B.1.351 and B.1.1.7 mutated regions reportedly drew nearly half of spike TCRs. Seropositive AZD1222 recipients at baseline numbered only 5 to 7.

The chain links TRBV2 to TRBJ2-7; 7 bases fit TRBD1. This clonotype originated in an adult who received the AZD1222 COVID-19 vaccine. The sample here was peripheral blood, taken 28 days after the second AZD1222 dose. CDR3 protein: CASSVGSVAGGYEQYF. Here the CDR3 DNA reads TGTGCCAGCAGTGTTGGTTCTGTGGCAGGGGGTTACGAGCAGTACTTC.